The clone carrying this T cell receptor (beta chain) has a single count. Its specificity is unknown. This specimen comes from a study of T cell responses to AZD1222 COVID-19 vaccine. Study summary: Second doses that came at about 4 or about 12 weeks were put together.

The length of the CDR3 is 15 residues. With 2 bases removed from V and 5 bases from J, the gap between germline ends came to 14 bases. Germline CDR1 is MNHEY and CDR2 is SMNVEV (reference sequence). The assay was immunoSEQ multiplex PCR, and TCRdb's table has in-frame clones only and misses some. The data show around 180,000 clones, approximately 90% seen once. Study-level points and caveats: Spike-specific TCR repertoires showed rising breadth and depth after two AZD1222 doses. Unmutated variant regions reportedly attract nearly half of all spike-specific TCRs. Spike-wide coverage was observed for vaccine-associated CD4 TCRs, with dominant responses at 160-218 and 743-854.

The J gene is TRBJ2-3, the V gene TRBV27; D is perhaps TRBD1 (6 bases). This TCR was recovered from an adult in good health. This specimen consisted of peripheral blood, obtained on day 0 of AZD1222 vaccination. The CDR3 loop reads CASSLGRTAGDTQYF. The DNA for the CDR3 is TGTGCCAGCAGTTTAGGTAGGACAGCCGGAGATACGCAGTATTTT.